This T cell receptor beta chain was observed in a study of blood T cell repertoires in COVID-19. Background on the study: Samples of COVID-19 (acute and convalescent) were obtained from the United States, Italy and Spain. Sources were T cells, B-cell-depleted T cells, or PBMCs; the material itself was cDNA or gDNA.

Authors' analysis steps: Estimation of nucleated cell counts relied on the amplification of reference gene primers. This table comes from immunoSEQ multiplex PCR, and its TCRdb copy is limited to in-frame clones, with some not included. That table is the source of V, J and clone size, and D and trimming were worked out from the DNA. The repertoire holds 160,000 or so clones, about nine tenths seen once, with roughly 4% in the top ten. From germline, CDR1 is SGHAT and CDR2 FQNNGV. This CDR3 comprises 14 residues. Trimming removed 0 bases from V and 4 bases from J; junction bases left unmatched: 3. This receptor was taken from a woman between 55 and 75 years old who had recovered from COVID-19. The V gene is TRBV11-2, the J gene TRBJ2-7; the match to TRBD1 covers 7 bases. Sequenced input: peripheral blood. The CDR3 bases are TGTGCCAGCAGCTTAGACAGGGGGATTTACGAGCAGTACTTC. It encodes CASSLDRGIYEQYF.